A single sample gave rise to the 22 T cell receptor beta chains below, sequenced in a study of shared clonotypes between healthy human individuals. Terminally differentiated effector memory CD45RA+ cells were excluded by CCR7 positive selection of CD45RO-negative cells. Using immunoSEQ multiplex PCR, the repertoire was profiled, and TCRdb retains in-frame clones only, with some absent. The sample carries about 1.9 million clones, just under 95% recorded once. The sequenced sample was naive CD8+ T cells from PBMCs. Receptors originate from a man younger than 30 in good health. Some clones in this sample may be carry-over from other donors' samples.

The chain is built from TRBV11-2 and TRBJ2-4, with D unresolved. This CDR3 region has 15 residues. Germline assignment: CDR1 SGHAT and CDR2 FQNNGV. V gave up 0 bases and J gave up 8 bases, with 14 bases separating them. The CDR3 DNA is TGTGCCAGCAGCTTAGAGGTCCGCCCCGCGGACATTCAGTACTTC. Protein product: CASSLEVRPADIQYF.

The V call is TRBV9, the J call TRBJ1-3; D is undetermined. The CDR3 is 15 amino acids. V lost 0 bases to trimming and J lost 2 bases, with 9 bases between them. Germline V gene data show CDR1 as SGDLS and CDR2 as YYNGEE. The DNA for the CDR3 is TGTGCCAGCAGCGTAGGTAGTAGGGCTGGAAACACCATATATTTT. It specifies CASSVGSRAGNTIYF.

In nucleotides, the CDR3 is TGTGCCAGCAGCGTTTCGGGGAAGGAGCAGTACTTC. Residues: CASSVSGKEQYF. The chain uses TRBV9 and TRBJ2-7; D is possibly TRBD2 (5 bases). The germline gives CDR1 SGDLS, CDR2 YYNGEE. The V and J ends lost 2 bases and 7 bases respectively, with 10 bases between them. CDR3 length: 12 amino acids.

The chain joins TRBV28 to TRBJ2-3; the match to TRBD2 covers 11 bases. V was clipped by 4 bases and J by 3 bases; unmatched bases: 9. The CDR3 loop spans 17 amino acids. Germline V gives CDR1 MDHEN, CDR2 SYDVKM. CDR3 nucleotide sequence: TGTGCCAGCAGTTCCCTTAGCGGGAGGGGGATAACAGATACGCAGTATTTT. Translating it yields CASSSLSGRGITDTQYF.

The genes are TRBV5-6 and TRBJ2-7; the D gene is possibly TRBD1 (5 bases). Trimming pared 4 bases from V and 3 bases from J, leaving 14 bases between. Germline V gene sequence: CDR1 SGHDT, CDR2 YYEEEE. This CDR3 has 14 residues. In DNA, the CDR3 is TGTGCCAGCAGCCTGGAGCCAAGGGGCTACGAGCAGTACTTC. Translated: CASSLEPRGYEQYF.

This chain joins TRBV27 and TRBJ2-5, with no clear D. Germline V gene lookup returns CDR1 MNHEY and CDR2 SMNVEV (reference sequence). V was shortened by 3 bases and J by 0 bases, with 8 bases between the two germline ends. The CDR3 runs to 14 residues. CDR3 DNA: TGTGCCAGCAGTTTCACAATGTACCAAGAGACCCAGTACTTC. This translates into CASSFTMYQETQYF.

The chain links TRBV7-2 to TRBJ2-3, with TRBD2 matching 7 bases. The CDR3 runs to 16 residues. The trim removed 1 base at V and 3 bases at J, leaving 7 bases unmatched. Germline V gene sequence: CDR1 SGHTA, CDR2 FQGNSA. DNA of the CDR3: TGTGCCAGCAGCTTAGTACTGGGCGGGAGAACAGATACGCAGTATTTT. This translates into CASSLVLGGRTDTQYF.

The genes are TRBV2 and TRBJ1-4; D might be TRBD1 (5 bases). Germline V gene sequence: CDR1 SNHLY, CDR2 FYNNEI. V shed 4 bases and J shed 8 bases, with 11 bases lying between them. The CDR3 spans 13 residues. The CDR3, as DNA: TGTGCCAGCAGTGCAAGAGGGGACGAAAAACTGTTTTTT. Its protein is CASSARGDEKLFF.

V and J are TRBV27 and TRBJ2-7, with 10 nucleotides matching TRBD1. Losses at the gene ends were 5 bases for V and 6 bases for J; bases not matched to a gene: 7. This CDR3 has 14 residues. CDR1 is MNHEY and CDR2 is SMNVEV in the germline V gene (reference sequence). The CDR3 loop reads CASSLGTGVLEQYF. Written as DNA, the CDR3 is TGTGCCAGCAGTCTCGGGACAGGGGTGCTCGAGCAGTACTTC.

The V call is TRBV7-9, the J call TRBJ1-1; D call uncertain. Between the trimmed V and J ends, which lost 4 bases and 8 bases, there was a span of 17 bases. The germline CDR1 and CDR2 sequences are SEHNR and FQNEAQ (reference sequence). The CDR3 is made up of 14 amino acids. DNA for the CDR3: TGTGCCAGCAGCTCTGGGGTGAACAGACAAGAAGCTTTCTTT. Translated, it gives CASSSGVNRQEAFF.

The CDR3 sequence is CASSPRVAVSYGYTF. In DNA, the CDR3 is TGTGCCAGCAGCCCTCGCGTGGCAGTGAGCTATGGCTACACCTTC. The chain recombines TRBV7-2 with TRBJ1-2; D remains ambiguous. Germline V gene lookup returns CDR1 SGHTA and CDR2 FQGNSA. Trimming removed 5 bases at V and 4 bases at J, with 17 bases between. The length of the CDR3 is 15 residues. Combining the CDR3 with reference TRBV7-2 and TRBJ1-2 gives the whole variable domain GAGVSQSPSNKVTEKGKDVELRCDPISGHTALYWYRQSLGQGLEFLIYFQGNSAPDKSGLPSDRFSAERTGGSVSTLTIQRTQQEDSAVYLCASSPRVAVSYGYTFGSGTRLTVV.

The chain recombines TRBV9 with TRBJ2-7; TRBD2 aligns across 12 bases. V shed 3 bases, J shed 6 bases, and the junction held 4 bases outside the gene matches. The CDR3 has 14 amino acids. Germline values: CDR1 SGDLS, CDR2 YYNGEE. CDR3 nucleotide sequence: TGTGCCAGCAGCGCCCGGGGACTAGCGGGCGAGCAGTACTTC. This codes for CASSARGLAGEQYF. The variable domain in full, with the rest retrieved from reference TRBV9 and TRBJ2-7, is DSGVTQTPKHLITATGQRVTLRCSPRSGDLSVYWYQQSLDQGLQFLIQYYNGEERAKGNILERFSAQQFPDLHSELNLSSLELGDSALYFCASSARGLAGEQYFGPGTRLTVT.

This clone was detected once. The rearrangement uses TRBV7-8 and TRBJ2-1, with 7 bases matching TRBD1. Germline lookup yields CDR1 SGHVS and CDR2 FQNEAQ. CDR3 length equals 14 residues. Germline trimming cut 5 bases from V and 10 bases from J; bases unmatched to any gene: 11. The CDR3 is CASSQRQGVGEQFF. CDR3 coding DNA: TGTGCCAGCAGCCAAAGGCAGGGGGTTGGGGAGCAGTTCTTC.

The chain carries TRBV14 and TRBJ1-1; D gene ambiguous. Per the germline V gene, CDR1 is SGHDN and CDR2 is FVKESK. This CDR3 has 12 residues. The V and J ends lost 1 base and 7 bases respectively, with 7 bases between them. CDR3 loop: CASSQGRLEAFF. Written as DNA, the CDR3 is TGTGCCAGCAGCCAAGGTCGCCTTGAAGCTTTCTTT.

The chain is built from TRBV2 and TRBJ2-5, with D possibly TRBD1 on 6 matching bases. V lost 8 bases and J 5 bases, leaving 15 bases between the germline ends. Germline V gives CDR1 SNHLY, CDR2 FYNNEI. The CDR3 extends over 13 amino acids. The CDR3 loop reads CASLTGWGETQYF. In nucleotides, the CDR3 is TGTGCCAGCCTCACAGGGTGGGGGGAGACCCAGTACTTC. The whole variable domain, filled in from reference TRBV2 and TRBJ2-5, reads EPEVTQTPSHQVTQMGQEVILRCVPISNHLYFYWYRQILGQKVEFLVSFYNNEISEKSEIFDDQFSVERPDGSNFTLKIRSTKLEDSAMYFCASLTGWGETQYFGPGTRLLVL.

The rearrangement joins TRBV27 to TRBJ2-5; no clear D gene. This CDR3 comprises 14 residues. V was pared by 2 bases and J by 1 base, with 8 bases between. Germline CDR1 MNHEY, CDR2 SMNVEV (reference sequence). CDR3 region: CASSLIGPQETQYF. CDR3 nucleotide sequence: TGTGCCAGCAGTTTAATCGGGCCCCAAGAGACCCAGTACTTC.

V and J are TRBV4-1 and TRBJ2-1; 8 positions agree with TRBD2. From germline, CDR1 is MGHRA and CDR2 YSYEKL. V trimming: 2 bases; J trimming: 8 bases; junction bases outside the gene matches: 14. The CDR3 runs to 17 residues. The CDR3 DNA reads TGCGCCAGCAGCCAACGATGGGGGCTAGCGGGTTTCGATGAGCAGTTCTTC. It encodes CASSQRWGLAGFDEQFF.

The J gene is TRBJ2-1, the V gene TRBV4-1; D remains ambiguous. The CDR3 is made up of 13 amino acids. V lost 2 bases and J lost 8, with 10 bases in between. CDR1 and CDR2 (germline): MGHRA, YSYEKL. The CDR3 nucleotides are TGCGCCAGCAGCCAACGGATTTGGGATGAGCAGTTCTTC. Amino acid sequence: CASSQRIWDEQFF.

This chain joins TRBV5-1 and TRBJ2-7, with no clear D. Trimming took off 6 bases at V and 2 bases at J, with 12 bases between the two ends. CDR3 length equals 13 residues. The germline V gene encodes CDR1 SGHRS and CDR2 YFSETQ. This CDR3 is CASMGPEAYEQYF. The CDR3 DNA reads as TGCGCCAGCATGGGCCCTGAGGCCTACGAGCAGTACTTC.

The chain carries TRBV7-9 and TRBJ1-2, with unresolved D. Germline CDR1 and CDR2: SEHNR and FQNEAQ (reference sequence). CDR3 size: 11 residues. V lost 10 bases, J lost 8 bases, and 14 bases lay in between. CDR3 sequence reads: CAIGWELGYTF. Here the CDR3 DNA reads TGTGCCATAGGTTGGGAGTTGGGCTACACCTTC.

The chain employs TRBV30 and TRBJ2-5; perhaps TRBD2 as D (5 bases). CDR3 length: 13 residues. Germline V gene data show CDR1 as GTSNPN and CDR2 as SVGIG (reference sequence). Trimming left V 0 bases short and J 5 bases short, with 10 bases between. Written as DNA, the CDR3 is TGTGCCTGGAGTGTGGCCGGGATCGAGACCCAGTACTTC. Residues: CAWSVAGIETQYF. Full variable domain (remainder filled in from reference TRBV30 and TRBJ2-5): SQTIHQWPATLVQPVGSPLSLECTVEGTSNPNLYWYRQAAGRGLQLLFYSVGIGQISSEVPQNLSASRPQDRQFILSSKKLLLSDSGFYLCAWSVAGIETQYFGPGTRLLVL.

This chain links TRBV11-1 with TRBJ2-3; 8 bases map to TRBD2. Germline CDR1 SGHAT, CDR2 FQDESV (reference sequence). V gave up 5 bases and J gave up 0 bases; unmatched junction bases: 10. The CDR3 covers 17 residues. The chain's CDR3 is CASSEHQLAVSTDTQYF. The CDR3 nucleotides read TGTGCCAGCAGCGAGCACCAACTAGCGGTTAGCACAGATACGCAGTATTTT.